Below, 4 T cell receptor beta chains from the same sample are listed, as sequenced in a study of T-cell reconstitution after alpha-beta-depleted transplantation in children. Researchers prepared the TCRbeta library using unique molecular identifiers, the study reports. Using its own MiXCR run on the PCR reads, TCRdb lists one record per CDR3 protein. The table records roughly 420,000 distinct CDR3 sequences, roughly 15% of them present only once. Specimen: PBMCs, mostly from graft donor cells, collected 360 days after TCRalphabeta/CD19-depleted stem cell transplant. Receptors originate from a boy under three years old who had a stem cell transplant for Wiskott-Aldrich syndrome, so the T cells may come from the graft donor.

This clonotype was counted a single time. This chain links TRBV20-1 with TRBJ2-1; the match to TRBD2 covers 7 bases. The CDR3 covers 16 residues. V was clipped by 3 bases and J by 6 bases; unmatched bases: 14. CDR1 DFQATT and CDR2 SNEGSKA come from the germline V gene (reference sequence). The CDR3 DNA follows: TGCAGTGCTAGCCAAAAGACTAGCCTCCGGGTCAATGAGCAGTTCTTC. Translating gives CSASQKTSLRVNEQFF.

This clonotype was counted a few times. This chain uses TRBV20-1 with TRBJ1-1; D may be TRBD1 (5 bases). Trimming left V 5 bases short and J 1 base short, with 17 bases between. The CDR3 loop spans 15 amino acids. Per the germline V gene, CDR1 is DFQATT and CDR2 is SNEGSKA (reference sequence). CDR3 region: CSAVAYRGRNTEAFF. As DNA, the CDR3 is TGCAGTGCTGTCGCGTATAGGGGCCGGAACACTGAAGCTTTCTTT.

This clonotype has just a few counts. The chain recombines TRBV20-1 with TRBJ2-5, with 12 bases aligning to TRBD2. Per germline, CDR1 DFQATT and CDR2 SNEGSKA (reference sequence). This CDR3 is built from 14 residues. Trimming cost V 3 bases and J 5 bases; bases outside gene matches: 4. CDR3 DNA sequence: TGCAGTGCTAGGGGACTAGCGGGTCGGGAGACCCAGTACTTC. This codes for CSARGLAGRETQYF.

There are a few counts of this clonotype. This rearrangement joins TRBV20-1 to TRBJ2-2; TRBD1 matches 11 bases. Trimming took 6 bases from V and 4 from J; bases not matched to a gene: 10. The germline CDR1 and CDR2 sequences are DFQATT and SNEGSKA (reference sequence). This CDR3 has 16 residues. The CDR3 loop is CSAEGGQGASTGELFF. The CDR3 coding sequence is TGCAGTGCCGAGGGAGGACAGGGGGCCTCCACCGGGGAGCTGTTTTTT.